This record covers a single T cell receptor beta chain. Antigen unknown. This sample is drawn from a study of T cell responses to AZD1222 COVID-19 vaccine. Findings and limits, study-wide: Only after the peak T cell response were repertoires sampled. Recipients of two AZD1222 doses showed rising Spike-specific TCR breadth and depth. Clonal diversity was possibly underestimated, and the donors were mostly white British, with more females.

This CDR3 is built from 12 residues. The V gene's germline CDR1 is MNHEY and CDR2 SMNVEV (reference sequence). The germline V and J ends were trimmed by 5 bases and 9 bases, with 8 bases remaining between them. The method was immunoSEQ multiplex PCR; TCRdb's version includes in-frame clones alone and lacks a portion of them. In the table there are under 150,000 clones, 85% to 90% of which are singletons. This sample comprised peripheral blood, obtained 28 days after the second AZD1222 dose. The rearrangement links TRBV27 to TRBJ1-6, with D perhaps TRBD1 (6 bases). This clonotype was sampled from an adult who received the AZD1222 COVID-19 vaccine. CDR3 bases: TGTGCCAGCAGTAAACAGGGTTCACCCCTCCACTTT. Translating gives CASSKQGSPLHF.